These 19 T cell receptor beta chains were sequenced from one sample in a study of read filtering for tumor transcriptome and immune sequencing. This library used about 400 ng RNA and molecular barcoded adaptors spanning alpha/delta and beta/gamma chains. TCRdb recomputed calls from the reads with MiXCR, one row per CDR3 protein. This table has about 47,000 distinct CDR3 sequences, approximately 12% appearing once. Input material: a population of CD138-negative cells sorted from bone marrow. Receptors were obtained from a donor over 35 with multiple myeloma.

The sample holds many counts of this clonotype. V is TRBV7-9 and J is TRBJ2-7, with D possibly being TRBD2 (5 bases). CDR1 is SEHNR, CDR2 FQNEAQ, per germline (reference sequence). Trimming took 1 base from V and 5 from J, leaving 18 bases between them. This CDR3 contains 16 residues. Here the CDR3 reads CASSLDVRTPPHEQYF. CDR3 DNA sequence: TGTGCCAGCAGCTTAGATGTCCGGACTCCTCCCCACGAGCAGTACTTC.

At least ten counts were recorded for this clonotype. This chain joins TRBV4-1 and TRBJ2-6; D gene ambiguous. CDR3 length: 14 amino acids. V was pared by 4 bases and J by 0 bases, with 4 bases between. Germline V gene sequence: CDR1 MGHRA, CDR2 YSYEKL. The CDR3 nucleotides read TGCGCCAGCAGCCGGAGCTCTGGGGCCAACGTCCTGACTTTC. Its translation is CASSRSSGANVLTF.

This clonotype was detected ten times or more. This chain connects TRBV29-1 to TRBJ2-1; 9 bases align to TRBD1. This CDR3 has 15 residues. The ends lost 7 bases at V and 0 bases at J; junction bases unmatched: 7. Germline V gene data show CDR1 as SQVTM and CDR2 as ANQGSEA. CDR3 protein: CSAGQGPSSYNEQFF. CDR3 in DNA: TGCAGCGCTGGACAGGGGCCTAGCTCCTACAATGAGCAGTTCTTC.

In its sample, this clonotype was seen many times. The chain employs TRBV7-2 and TRBJ2-2, with unresolved D. Trimming shortened V by 1 base and J by 3 bases, and 12 bases separated the two germline ends. Germline-derived CDR1 and CDR2 are SGHTA and FQGNSA. The CDR3 totals 16 residues. CDR3 DNA sequence: TGTGCCAGCAGCTTAGGAGTCATTTCGTACACCGGGGAGCTGTTTTTT. This codes for CASSLGVISYTGELFF.

This clonotype has ten or more counts. This chain uses TRBV6-6 with TRBJ2-5; 9 nucleotides align to TRBD2. Germline V CDR1 and CDR2: MNHNY, SVGAGI (reference sequence). V lost 4 bases, J lost 2 bases, and 5 bases stayed unmatched. The CDR3 runs 15 residues. Here the CDR3 DNA reads TGTGCCAGCAGTTTCGAAGCGGGAGGTCAAGAGACCCAGTACTTC. It specifies CASSFEAGGQETQYF.

This clonotype has at least ten counts. The gene calls are TRBV5-1 and TRBJ2-1; weak D call: TRBD2 (5 bases). There are 15 residues in the CDR3. The germline V and J ends were trimmed by 2 bases and 3 bases, with 12 bases remaining between them. Germline V lookup: CDR1 SGHRS, CDR2 YFSETQ. Written as DNA, the CDR3 is TGCGCCAGCAGCTTAAGCGGTTACAACTACAATGAGCAGTTCTTC. It is translated as CASSLSGYNYNEQFF.

The rearrangement links TRBV18 to TRBJ2-1; possibly TRBD1 for D (5 bases). This CDR3 has 14 residues. CDR1 is KGHSH and CDR2 is LQKENI in the germline V gene. With 2 bases removed from V and 3 bases from J, the gap between germline ends came to 8 bases. The CDR3 DNA reads as TGTGCCAGCTCACCAGTAGGGGACTACAATGAGCAGTTCTTC. It is translated as CASSPVGDYNEQFF.

In the case of this clonotype: A much more abundant neighbour one base away suggests this may be a read error. The genes are TRBV30 and TRBJ1-1, with TRBD1 matching over 8 bases. The CDR3 contains 14 residues. Per germline, CDR1 GTSNPN and CDR2 SVGIG (reference sequence). CDR3 in DNA: TGTGCCTGGAGTGTAACAGGGGGAAACACTGAAACTTTCTTT. It specifies CAWSVTGGNTETFF.

This clonotype has ten or more counts. V and J are TRBV4-2 and TRBJ2-5; 13 nucleotides line up with TRBD2. The junction had 1 base not matched to a gene; V was cut back by 1 base and J by 2 bases. The CDR3 is 16 residues long. CDR1 and CDR2 from the germline V gene are LGHNA and YNFKEQ. CDR3 DNA: TGTGCCAGCAGCCAAGGGGGACTAGCGGGACAAGAGACCCAGTACTTC. Translation gives CASSQGGLAGQETQYF.

This clonotype showed up many times. The chain combines TRBV20-1 with TRBJ2-1; 11 bases map to TRBD2. There are 16 residues in the CDR3. Germline V gives CDR1 DFQATT, CDR2 SNEGSKA (reference sequence). V shed 0 bases, J shed 7 bases, and the junction held 8 bases outside the gene matches. The CDR3 region has the DNA TGCAGTGCTAGAGATGGGGCTAGCGGGAGGAAAAATGAGCAGTTCTTC. Protein product: CSARDGASGRKNEQFF.

Notes on this clonotype: One junction end disagrees with the germline gene, perhaps due to a read error. The rearrangement joins TRBV6-2 or TRBV6-3 to TRBJ2-2; perhaps TRBD2 as D (7 bases). CDR1 MNHEY and CDR2 SVGEGT come from the germline V gene. The CDR3 loop spans 17 amino acids. CDR3 DNA: TGTGCCAGCAACCCCTGGGGCGGGGGCCGGAACACCGGGGAGCCGTTATTT. Amino acid sequence: CASNPWGGGRNTGEPLF.

This clonotype was found many times. The V and J genes are TRBV20-1 and TRBJ2-2; D may be TRBD2 (6 bases). V gave up 8 bases and J gave up 2 bases, with 12 bases separating them. Germline V gene data show CDR1 as DFQATT and CDR2 as SNEGSKA (reference sequence). The CDR3 has 13 residues. CDR3 protein: CSPRDFNTGELFF. The DNA for the CDR3 is TGCAGTCCTCGGGACTTTAACACCGGGGAGCTGTTTTTT.

This clonotype has ten or more counts. As DNA, the CDR3 is TGCGCCAGCAGCCAAGTGGGCAGGCCGCGGGGGTTAGCTTTCTTT. Translated, it gives CASSQVGRPRGLAFF. The V call is TRBV4-1, the J call TRBJ1-1; a possible D gene is TRBD1 (5 bases). Trimming removed 1 base at V and 10 bases at J, with 19 bases between. Germline lookup yields CDR1 MGHRA and CDR2 YSYEKL. The CDR3 totals 15 residues.

In its sample, this clonotype was seen many times. The V and J genes are TRBV7-8 and TRBJ2-1; a weak D match, TRBD2 (5 bases). V dropped 5 bases and J dropped 0 bases, with 11 bases sitting between them. CDR3 size: 15 residues. Germline loops: CDR1 SGHVS, CDR2 FQNEAQ. The CDR3 sequence: CASSRAEPSYNEQFF. The CDR3 bases are TGTGCCAGCAGCAGAGCGGAGCCCTCCTACAATGAGCAGTTCTTC.

This clonotype has just a few counts. A much larger clone is a single base away; this may be a read error. The genes are TRBV6-2 or TRBV6-3 and TRBJ1-5, with unresolved D. The J call may be mistaken, given a closer DNA end match to TRBJ2-3. Looked up from germline, CDR1 is MNHEY and CDR2 is SVGEGT. The CDR3 spans 16 residues. Here the CDR3 DNA reads TGTGCCAGCAGTTACCAGCGCTTTCCGGTGGATCAGCCCCAGTATTTT. It codes for CASSYQRFPVDQPQYF.

This clonotype was counted at least ten times. The rearrangement uses TRBV5-1 and TRBJ2-1; D not resolved. CDR1 and CDR2 (germline): SGHRS, YFSETQ. The CDR3 covers 13 residues. Trimming shortened V by 2 bases and J by 4 bases, and 7 bases separated the two germline ends. In DNA form, the CDR3 reads TGCGCCAGCAGCTTACCCGAGTACAATGAGCAGTTCTTC. It encodes CASSLPEYNEQFF.

V usage is TRBV11-2 and J usage is TRBJ1-6, with D tentatively TRBD1 (6 bases). The CDR3 consists of 17 residues. Trimming took off 0 bases at V and 9 bases at J, with 18 bases between the two ends. Germline lookup yields CDR1 SGHAT and CDR2 FQNNGV. The CDR3 coding sequence is TGTGCCAGCAGCTTAGAGAGCTGGGGGGGCAAAAGTTCACCCCTCCACTTT. It is translated as CASSLESWGGKSSPLHF. Full variable domain (rest looked up from reference TRBV11-2 and TRBJ1-6): EAGVAQSPRYKIIEKRQSVAFWCNPISGHATLYWYQQILGQGPKLLIQFQNNGVVDDSQLPKDRFSAERLKGVDSTLKIQPAKLEDSAVYLCASSLESWGGKSSPLHFGNGTRLTVT.

This clonotype occurred many times. V gene TRBV6-5 combines with J gene TRBJ2-1, with TRBD2 matching over 10 bases. Looked up from germline, CDR1 is MNHEY and CDR2 is SVGAGI. The length of the CDR3 is 16 residues. The junction had 3 bases not matched to a gene; V was cut back by 0 bases and J by 4 bases. This CDR3 reads CASSYSTSGTYNEQFF. DNA for the CDR3: TGTGCCAGCAGTTACTCAACTAGCGGGACGTACAATGAGCAGTTCTTC.

This clonotype was counted between two and nine times. The chain combines TRBV19 with TRBJ1-3; no clear D. The V end was cut by 3 bases, the J end by 0 bases, with 9 bases between. In germline, CDR1 is LNHDA, CDR2 SQIVND (reference sequence). The CDR3 has 15 residues. The CDR3 spells CASSIPGFSGNTIYF. The CDR3 bases are TGTGCCAGTAGTATTCCGGGGTTCTCTGGAAACACCATATATTTT.